One sample yielded the 4 T cell receptor beta chains listed below, sequenced in a study of shared clonotypes between healthy human individuals (dated by TCRdb to 2020 to 2021). Library preparation employed the immunoSEQ multiplex PCR assay. The immuneACCESS repertoire file appears here via TCRdb, limited to in-frame rearrangements. These files lack a portion of the clones; in checked studies, under half of the deficit traces to unresolved V genes, and the cause of the others is not known. Present in this sample are 450,000 to 500,000 clones, roughly 80% of which were seen just once. The ten largest clonotypes hold about 12% of the sample. Sequences were obtained from PBMCs. Receptors originate from a woman in her 40s in good health. Some clones in this sample may be carry-over from other donors' samples.

Comments on this clone: A far larger clone is one nucleotide away, so this likely arose from a read error. As the CDR3 is not closed by the conserved phenylalanine or tryptophan, this likely results from a read error. V and J are TRBV7-2 and TRBJ2-7, with D possibly matching TRBD2 (6 bases). Germline V gene sequence: CDR1 SGHTA, CDR2 FQGNSA. Trimming removed 2 bases from V and 5 bases from J, with 19 bases in between. The CDR3 extends over 16 amino acids. The CDR3 reads CASSLLSAGRKDEQYL. DNA for the CDR3: TGTGCCAGCAGCTTATTGTCAGCGGGCAGAAAAGACGAGCAGTACTTA.

Concerning this clone: A far larger clone lies a single base away; this is likely a read error. The chain joins TRBV9 to TRBJ2-5, with TRBD2 as a possible D gene (6 bases). The CDR3 has 13 residues. With 0 bases removed from V and 5 bases from J, the gap between germline ends came to 8 bases. CDR1 is SGDLS, CDR2 YYNGEE, per germline. The CDR3 DNA is TGTGCCAGCAGCGTAGGGGACTTGGAGACCCAGTACTTC. The encoded protein is CASSVGDLETQYF.

This clone has a single count. The rearrangement uses TRBV28 and TRBJ2-1; 10 bases map to TRBD2. V shed 4 bases, J shed 4 bases, and the junction held 7 bases outside the gene matches. This CDR3 is built from 16 residues. CDR1 is MDHEN and CDR2 is SYDVKM in the germline V gene. This CDR3 is CASSSLGTSEYNEQFF. CDR3 sequence (DNA): TGTGCCAGCAGTTCCCTGGGGACTAGCGAATACAATGAGCAGTTCTTC.

Points on this clone: A single base is all that separates this from a far larger clone, so a read error is likely. The chain is built from TRBV6-6 and TRBJ1-1, with a tentative D call TRBD1 (5 bases). V dropped 10 bases and J dropped 4 bases, with 22 bases sitting between them. The CDR3 loop spans 15 amino acids. Germline V gene data show CDR1 as MNHNY and CDR2 as SVGAGI (reference sequence). The CDR3 bases are TGTGCCACCAACCCGAGTCCAGGGCTTGGCACTGAAGCTTTCTTT. Translation gives CATNPSPGLGTEAFF.